This is a list of T cell receptor beta chains from one sample in a study of PD-L1 blockade in urothelial cancer. The method was immunoSEQ multiplex PCR; TCRdb's version includes in-frame clones alone and lacks a portion of them. The table shows 25,000 to 30,000 clones, with less than 90% occurring only once. The specimen was PBMCs, collected around atezolizumab (anti-PD-L1) treatment. These receptors were taken from a man between 65 and 80 years old with urothelial cancer. Each CDR3 is given with its conserved first and last residue. A D gene is named only where the DNA matches it firmly. The size entry is marked missing in some rows and otherwise reads once, few, many or a size class.

>TRBV11-2|12|TRBJ2-5|-|-
CASSLDQETQYF
TGTGCCAGCAGCTTAGATCAGGAGACCCAGTACTTC
>TRBV5-1|17|TRBJ2-2|-|-
CASSLLPRGRNTGELFF
TGCGCCAGCAGCTTGCTCCCTAGGGGTCGGAACACCGGGGAGCTGTTTTTT
>TRBV14|15|TRBJ1-1|-|-
CASSQARQANTEAFF
TGTGCCAGCAGCCAAGCTAGACAGGCGAACACTGAAGCTTTCTTT
>TRBV4-2|12|TRBJ2-1|-|-
CASSQRDNEQFF
TGTGCCAGCAGCCAGAGGGACAATGAGCAGTTCTTC
>TRBV5-1|15|TRBJ2-3|-|TRBD2
CASSLGAAGADTQYF
TGCGCCAGCAGCTTGGGAGCAGCGGGGGCGGATACGCAGTATTTT
>TRBV7-2|15|TRBJ2-7|-|-
CASSYGGGVRDEQYF
TGTGCCAGCAGCTACGGTGGCGGGGTTCGGGACGAGCAGTACTTC
>TRBV18|14|TRBJ1-1|once|-
CASSSVQVNTEAFF
TGTGCCAGCTCATCGGTACAGGTGAACACTGAAGCTTTCTTT
>TRBV5-1|18|TRBJ2-1|-|TRBD2
CASSQTPRTSGSYNEQFF
TGCGCCAGCAGCCAAACCCCCAGGACTAGCGGTTCCTACAATGAGCAGTTCTTC
>TRBV10-3|16|TRBJ2-3|-|-
CAIRGGGGGPTDTQYF
TGTGCCATCAGGGGGGGCGGGGGAGGCCCAACAGATACGCAGTATTTT
>TRBV5-1|15|TRBJ1-6|-|-
CASSLDDSANSPLHF
TGCGCCAGCAGCTTGGATGACAGTGCAAATTCACCCCTCCACTTT
>TRBV5-5|15|TRBJ1-2|few|-
CASSLPPEGQYGYTF
TGTGCCAGCAGCTTACCCCCGGAGGGTCAATATGGCTACACCTTC
>TRBV5-1|16|TRBJ1-3|-|-
CASSLVGGFSGNTIYF
TGCGCCAGCAGCTTGGTTGGGGGGTTTTCTGGAAACACCATATATTTT
>TRBV28|19|TRBJ2-4|once|TRBD2
CASRLGPSGSGLAKNIQYF
TGTGCCAGCAGGTTAGGTCCTAGCGGGAGCGGGTTAGCCAAAAACATTCAGTACTTC
>TRBV28|17|TRBJ2-7|-|TRBD2
CASSSAGTSGRFYEQYF
TGTGCCAGCAGTTCCGCCGGGACTAGCGGGAGGTTCTACGAGCAGTACTTC
>TRBV7-7|15|TRBJ2-3|-|-
CASSSGTGTTDTQYF
TGTGCCAGCAGCTCCGGGACTGGAACCACAGATACGCAGTATTTT
>TRBV7-3|15|TRBJ1-1|-|TRBD1
CASSRQGARNTEAFF
TGTGCCAGCAGCAGACAGGGGGCGCGGAACACTGAAGCTTTCTTT
>TRBV7-3|14|TRBJ2-7|few|-
CASSLSGGTYEQYF
TGTGCCAGCAGCTTGTCCGGCGGGACCTACGAGCAGTACTTC
>TRBV5-4|14|TRBJ1-5|-|-
CASSVQGLDQPQHF
TGTGCCAGCAGCGTACAGGGATTGGATCAGCCCCAGCATTTT
>TRBV23-1|13|TRBJ2-1|-|-
CAQTLGGYNEQFF
TGCGCCCAGACCCTCGGGGGTTACAATGAGCAGTTCTTC
>TRBV18|12|TRBJ2-7|-|-
CASSRGTYEQYF
TGTGCCAGCTCCAGAGGGACCTACGAGCAGTACTTC
>TRBV11-2|14|TRBJ2-3|-|-
CASSLVQGPDTQYF
TGTGCCAGCAGCTTAGTGCAGGGCCCAGATACGCAGTATTTT
>TRBV7-3|14|TRBJ2-3|-|-
CASSFRRQADTQYF
TGTGCCAGCAGCTTCCGTCGACAGGCAGATACGCAGTATTTT